A selection of T cell receptor beta chains follows, all from one sample in a study of blood T cell repertoires in COVID-19. Clones were sequenced by immunoSEQ multiplex PCR, and TCRdb holds only the in-frame ones, with some missing. The repertoire holds around 170,000 clones, 86% seen once, with 5.5% to 7% in the top ten. The sample comprised peripheral blood. These receptors were collected from a man aged 45-65 years with active or convalescent COVID-19. CDR3s include the opening cysteine and the closing phenylalanine or tryptophan. D genes are given only for firm matches. Expanded clones get a size class; other rows say once, few or many, or leave the size out.

clone size: few; V gene: TRBV18; J gene: TRBJ2-2; D gene: NA; CDR3 length: 16; CDR3 protein: CASSPRVGGNTGELFF; CDR3 DNA: TGTGCCAGCTCACCCCGGGTCGGGGGGAACACCGGGGAGCTGTTTTTT
clone size: NA; V gene: TRBV6-2/TRBV6-3; J gene: TRBJ2-5; D gene: TRBD2; CDR3 length: 16; CDR3 protein: CASSYGLAGIQETQYF; CDR3 DNA: TGTGCCAGCAGTTACGGGCTAGCGGGAATCCAAGAGACCCAGTACTTC
clone size: once; V gene: TRBV5-1; J gene: TRBJ2-2; D gene: TRBD2; CDR3 length: 17; CDR3 protein: CASSSILGGISTGELFF; CDR3 DNA: TGCGCCAGCAGCTCGATACTCGGGGGGATTTCCACCGGGGAGCTGTTTTTT
clone size: few; V gene: TRBV10-3; J gene: TRBJ1-1; D gene: NA; CDR3 length: 14; CDR3 protein: CAISESSRGTEAFF; CDR3 DNA: TGTGCCATCAGTGAGTCATCCAGGGGCACTGAAGCTTTCTTT
clone size: NA; V gene: TRBV10-3; J gene: TRBJ1-1; D gene: NA; CDR3 length: 17; CDR3 protein: CAISESLRHSMNTEAFF; CDR3 DNA: TGTGCCATCAGTGAGTCGTTAAGACACAGCATGAACACTGAAGCTTTCTTT
clone size: NA; V gene: TRBV6-5; J gene: TRBJ1-4; D gene: NA; CDR3 length: 15; CDR3 protein: CASSYSRQAREKLFF; CDR3 DNA: TGTGCCAGCAGTTACTCGAGACAGGCAAGGGAAAAACTGTTTTTT
clone size: NA; V gene: TRBV5-4; J gene: TRBJ1-2; D gene: NA; CDR3 length: 14; CDR3 protein: CASSLRQVLYGYTF; CDR3 DNA: TGTGCCAGCAGCTTGAGGCAGGTCCTTTATGGCTACACCTTC
clone size: NA; V gene: TRBV6-6; J gene: TRBJ2-3; D gene: TRBD2; CDR3 length: 18; CDR3 protein: CASSPEGLAGRQTDTQYF; CDR3 DNA: TGTGCCAGCAGTCCCGAGGGACTAGCGGGTAGGCAAACAGATACGCAGTATTTT
clone size: few; V gene: TRBV29-1; J gene: TRBJ1-2; D gene: NA; CDR3 length: 13; CDR3 protein: CSVDTGPTYGYTF; CDR3 DNA: TGCAGCGTTGATACAGGGCCGACCTATGGCTACACCTTC
clone size: NA; V gene: TRBV7-2; J gene: TRBJ2-1; D gene: NA; CDR3 length: 15; CDR3 protein: CASSLDSSVYNEQFF; CDR3 DNA: TGTGCCAGCAGCTTAGACTCCAGCGTTTACAATGAGCAGTTCTTC
clone size: once; V gene: TRBV11-3; J gene: TRBJ2-3; D gene: TRBD2; CDR3 length: 13; CDR3 protein: CASSPSGGGTQYF; CDR3 DNA: TGTGCCAGCAGCCCTAGCGGGGGGGGTACGCAGTATTTT
clone size: NA; V gene: TRBV7-2; J gene: TRBJ1-6; D gene: NA; CDR3 length: 15; CDR3 protein: CASSLVRQYNSPLHF; CDR3 DNA: TGTGCCAGCAGCTTAGTGAGACAGTATAATTCACCCCTCCACTTT
clone size: NA; V gene: TRBV6-4; J gene: TRBJ2-3; D gene: TRBD2; CDR3 length: 15; CDR3 protein: CASSDGAGGTDTQYF; CDR3 DNA: TGTGCCAGCAGTGACGGCGCGGGGGGCACAGATACGCAGTATTTT
clone size: few; V gene: TRBV9; J gene: TRBJ2-7; D gene: TRBD2; CDR3 length: 17; CDR3 protein: CASSPTAVAGGPGEQYF; CDR3 DNA: TGTGCCAGCAGCCCCACTGCGGTAGCGGGGGGGCCGGGCGAGCAGTACTTC
clone size: few; V gene: TRBV9; J gene: TRBJ2-7; D gene: NA; CDR3 length: 14; CDR3 protein: CASSVGLRAGEQYF; CDR3 DNA: TGTGCCAGCAGCGTAGGTCTCAGGGCGGGAGAGCAGTACTTC
clone size: few; V gene: TRBV5-4; J gene: TRBJ1-2; D gene: NA; CDR3 length: 14; CDR3 protein: CASSLGGEAGGYTF; CDR3 DNA: TGTGCCAGCAGCTTGGGTGGGGAGGCGGGCGGCTACACCTTC
clone size: NA; V gene: TRBV9; J gene: TRBJ1-1; D gene: NA; CDR3 length: 15; CDR3 protein: CASSADGNKGAEAFF; CDR3 DNA: TGTGCCAGCAGCGCCGACGGTAACAAAGGGGCTGAAGCTTTCTTT
clone size: NA; V gene: TRBV21-1; J gene: TRBJ2-7; D gene: NA; CDR3 length: 15; CDR3 protein: CASHWTEGLGYEQYF; CDR3 DNA: TGTGCCAGCCACTGGACAGAGGGGTTGGGTTACGAGCAGTACTTC
clone size: NA; V gene: TRBV6-2/TRBV6-3; J gene: TRBJ2-2; D gene: NA; CDR3 length: 14; CDR3 protein: CASSLITGTGELFF; CDR3 DNA: TGTGCCAGCAGTTTGATCACAGGTACCGGGGAGCTGTTTTTT
clone size: NA; V gene: TRBV29-1; J gene: TRBJ2-7; D gene: TRBD1; CDR3 length: 15; CDR3 protein: CSVDKYRQGRHEQYF; CDR3 DNA: TGCAGCGTTGACAAATATCGACAGGGCCGGCACGAGCAGTACTTC
clone size: NA; V gene: TRBV4-2; J gene: TRBJ1-4; D gene: TRBD1; CDR3 length: 16; CDR3 protein: CASSQGDRAGGEKLFF; CDR3 DNA: TGTGCCAGCAGCCAAGGAGACAGGGCGGGGGGTGAAAAACTGTTTTTT
clone size: NA; V gene: TRBV5-4; J gene: TRBJ2-3; D gene: NA; CDR3 length: 14; CDR3 protein: CASSLRTGTDTQYF; CDR3 DNA: TGTGCCAGCAGCTTGCGGACTGGCACAGATACGCAGTATTTT
clone size: once; V gene: TRBV6-4; J gene: TRBJ2-6; D gene: TRBD1; CDR3 length: 16; CDR3 protein: CASSDSTGSGANVLTF; CDR3 DNA: TGTGCCAGCAGTGACTCGACAGGGTCTGGGGCCAACGTCCTGACTTTC
clone size: NA; V gene: TRBV6-5; J gene: TRBJ2-1; D gene: NA; CDR3 length: 13; CDR3 protein: CASSRSSYNEQFF; CDR3 DNA: TGTGCCAGCAGCAGAAGTTCCTACAATGAGCAGTTCTTC
clone size: once; V gene: TRBV7-8; J gene: TRBJ1-2; D gene: NA; CDR3 length: 15; CDR3 protein: CASSLPGGGPYGYTF; CDR3 DNA: TGTGCCAGCAGCTTACCCGGGGGGGGGCCCTATGGCTACACCTTC
clone size: NA; V gene: TRBV3-1/TRBV3-2; J gene: TRBJ2-3; D gene: TRBD2; CDR3 length: 16; CDR3 protein: CASSRHLADTTDTQYF; CDR3 DNA: TGTGCCAGCAGCCGCCACCTAGCGGACACCACAGATACGCAGTATTTT